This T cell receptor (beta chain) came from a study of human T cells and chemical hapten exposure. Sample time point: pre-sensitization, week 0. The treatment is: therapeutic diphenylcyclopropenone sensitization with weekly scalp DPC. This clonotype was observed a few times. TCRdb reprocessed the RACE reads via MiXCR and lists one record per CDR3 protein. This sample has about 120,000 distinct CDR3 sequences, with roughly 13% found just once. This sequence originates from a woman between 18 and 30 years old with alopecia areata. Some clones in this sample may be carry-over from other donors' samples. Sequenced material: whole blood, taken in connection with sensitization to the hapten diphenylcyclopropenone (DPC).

CDR3 coding DNA: TGCAGCGTTGGACGAGACCTTATAGCGGGGGAAGGAGAGCAGTACTTC. Protein sequence: CSVGRDLIAGEGEQYF. The V gene is TRBV29-1, the J gene TRBJ2-7, with 9 bases matching TRBD2. Germline loops: CDR1 SQVTM, CDR2 ANQGSEA. There are 16 residues in the CDR3. The J segment lost 7 bases and the V segment lost 4 bases, leaving 17 bases of the junction unmatched.